Listed here are 10 T cell receptor beta chains from one sample, sequenced in a study of T cells in Graves' hyperthyroidism and ophthalmopathy. RNA transcripts yielded amplified TCR beta CDR3 regions. The primer set for the first-round RT-PCR of the TCR CDR3 was HTBI. MiXCR was run by TCRdb on the multiplex PCR reads, yielding one entry per CDR3 protein. The profile shows roughly 380,000 distinct CDR3 sequences, approximately 13% of them singletons. Sequenced sample: blood. The receptors were gathered from a woman between 18 and 30 years old with Graves' hyperthyroidism.

This clonotype occurred many times. This chain links TRBV20-1 with TRBJ1-1; no firm D call. The germline V and J ends were trimmed by 1 base and 7 bases, with 7 bases remaining between them. CDR1 is DFQATT and CDR2 is SNEGSKA in the germline V gene (reference sequence). The CDR3 runs 11 residues. The CDR3 DNA sequence: TGCAGTGCTAGAGCGGCCGGTGAAGCTTTCTTT. Translation: CSARAAGEAFF.

V is TRBV6-5 and J is TRBJ2-1, with D maybe TRBD2 (5 bases). Germline V gene data show CDR1 as MNHEY and CDR2 as SVGAGI. The CDR3 contains 11 residues. V was shortened by 2 bases and J by 9 bases, with 5 bases between the two germline ends. The CDR3 DNA is TGTGCCAGCAGTTACGGGAGTGAGCAGTTCTTC. This gives the protein CASSYGSEQFF.

This clonotype has a count of ten or more. The gene calls are TRBV6-1 and TRBJ2-1, with D hard to call. The V end was cut by 8 bases, the J end by 0 bases, with 14 bases between. Germline CDR1 is MNHNS and CDR2 is SASEGT. The CDR3 totals 15 residues. CDR3 residues: CASGTVTFSYNEQFF. The DNA of the CDR3 is TGTGCCAGCGGCACCGTAACTTTCTCCTACAATGAGCAGTTCTTC.

The chain joins TRBV4-3 to TRBJ2-7; 9 bases fit TRBD1. The CDR3 length is 16 residues. The junction had 6 bases not matched to a gene; V was cut back by 0 bases and J by 3 bases. Germline CDR1 reads LGHNA; CDR2 reads YSLEER. CDR3 protein: CASSQDLNRGHYEQYF. CDR3 bases: TGCGCCAGCAGCCAAGATTTGAACAGGGGGCACTACGAGCAGTACTTC.

The genes are TRBV2 and TRBJ1-1; no definite D call. Germline loops: CDR1 SNHLY, CDR2 FYNNEI. This CDR3 comprises 13 residues. Trimming removed 7 bases from V and 4 bases from J, with 13 bases in between. The CDR3 is CASKMREITEAFF. The CDR3 DNA is TGTGCCAGCAAAATGAGGGAGATCACTGAAGCTTTCTTT.

This clonotype was observed at least ten times. The chain recombines TRBV3-1 with TRBJ1-6; possible D gene TRBD1, 6 bases. The germline V and J ends were trimmed by 6 bases and 5 bases, with 11 bases remaining between them. The CDR3 extends over 14 amino acids. The V gene's germline CDR1 is LGHDT and CDR2 YNNKEL (reference sequence). CDR3 in amino acids: CASRRGQNNSPLHF. The CDR3 coding sequence is TGTGCCAGCAGACGAGGACAGAATAATTCACCCCTCCACTTT.

This clonotype was seen many times. V usage is TRBV11-1 and J usage is TRBJ2-7; possibly TRBD2 for D (5 bases). The germline V and J ends were trimmed by 5 bases and 3 bases, with 14 bases remaining between them. The CDR3 sequence is 14 residues long. Per germline, CDR1 SGHAT and CDR2 FQDESV (reference sequence). This CDR3 reads CASSTREGIYEQYF. The CDR3 DNA sequence: TGTGCCAGCAGCACCCGAGAGGGAATCTACGAGCAGTACTTC. The full variable domain, with the rest looked up from reference TRBV11-1 and TRBJ2-7, is EAEVAQSPRYKITEKSQAVAFWCDPISGHATLYWYRQILGQGPELLVQFQDESVVDDSQLPKDRFSAERLKGVDSTLKIQPAELGDSAMYLCASSTREGIYEQYFGPGTRLTVT.

This rearrangement joins TRBV18 to TRBJ1-1; D ambiguous. CDR1 and CDR2 from the germline V gene are KGHSH and LQKENI. The V end lost 6 bases, the J end lost 6 bases, and 17 bases lay between the germline ends. The CDR3 runs 14 residues. CDR3 protein: CASSPLDSGSEAFF. In DNA form, the CDR3 reads TGTGCCAGCTCCCCCCTGGATAGCGGATCTGAAGCTTTCTTT.

In its sample, this clonotype was seen a few times. The chain joins TRBV29-1 to TRBJ1-5; a possible D gene is TRBD1 (6 bases). Looked up from germline, CDR1 is SQVTM and CDR2 is ANQGSEA. With 6 bases removed from V and 11 bases from J, the gap between germline ends came to 20 bases. The CDR3 runs to 13 residues. The CDR3 reads CSVGHDVGSAQHF. In nucleotides, the CDR3 is TGCAGCGTGGGACACGACGTAGGATCGGCCCAGCATTTT.

There are many counts of this clonotype. J is TRBJ2-7 and V is TRBV28; D is perhaps TRBD1 (5 bases). Germline assignment: CDR1 MDHEN and CDR2 SYDVKM. The CDR3 contains 13 residues. With 4 bases removed from V and 2 bases from J, the gap between germline ends came to 9 bases. CDR3 sequence (DNA): TGTGCCAGCAGTTCTACAGGCCCCTACGAGCAGTACTTC. Its protein is CASSSTGPYEQYF.